Shown below are 19 T cell receptor beta chains from a single sample sequenced in a study of blood T cells in healthy people across ages. The second PCR ran roughly 7 to 12 cycles with a sample-barcoded 5' primer and J-beta primers. MiXCR was run by TCRdb on the 5' RACE reads, yielding one entry per CDR3 protein. Seen here are 450,000 to 650,000 distinct CDR3 sequences, around 24% observed once, and the top ten hold around 10%. A further study also used this sample, focusing on T cells of mothers and their children.

Material for sequencing was blood. These receptor sequences come from a boy between 5 and 17 years old in good health.

This clonotype has more than one count but fewer than ten. This rearrangement joins TRBV6-6 to TRBJ2-7; 8 bases are a match to TRBD1. The germline V gene has CDR1 MNHNY and CDR2 SVGAGI (reference sequence). Trimming at V came to 5 bases and at J to 6 bases, leaving 6 bases not matched to a gene. There are 13 residues in the CDR3. The CDR3, as DNA: TGTGCCAGCAGTAAATATGACAGGGGCGAGCAGTACTTC. Protein product: CASSKYDRGEQYF.

Only a few counts were recorded for this clonotype. This chain links TRBV27 with TRBJ2-1; D possibly corresponds to TRBD2 (5 bases). Trimming removed 6 bases at V and 0 bases at J, with 12 bases between. The CDR3 consists of 15 residues. Germline assignment: CDR1 MNHEY and CDR2 SMNVEV (reference sequence). The CDR3 DNA sequence: TGTGCCAGCAGACTCCTAGCACTCTCCTACAATGAGCAGTTCTTC. Translating it yields CASRLLALSYNEQFF.

The chain uses TRBV4-3 and TRBJ2-5, with unresolved D. The end of the DNA fits TRBJ2-7 better, so the J call may be wrong. Germline CDR1 LGHNA, CDR2 YSLEER. The CDR3 runs to 13 residues. The CDR3 nucleotides are TGCGCCAGCAGCCCAGGCGCAGACTACGAGCAGTACTTC. It translates to CASSPGADYEQYF.

This clonotype showed up just a few times. The chain has TRBV5-5 and TRBJ2-3; D gene unclear. Between the trimmed V and J ends, which lost 5 bases and 4 bases, there was a span of 29 bases. This CDR3 is built from 19 residues. Germline values: CDR1 SGHKS, CDR2 YYEKEE (reference sequence). CDR3 DNA: TGTGCCAGCAGACGGGCTCATGTCGGTGGATCCGGTTATTCAGATACGCAGTATTTT. Amino acids: CASRRAHVGGSGYSDTQYF. The full variable domain, its missing parts supplied by reference TRBV5-5 and TRBJ2-3, is DAGVTQSPTHLIKTRGQQVTLRCSPISGHKSVSWYQQVLGQGPQFIFQYYEKEERGRGNFPDRFSARQFPNYSSELNVNALLLGDSALYLCASRRAHVGGSGYSDTQYFGPGTRLTVL.

This clonotype was observed at least ten times. In DNA, the CDR3 is TGTGCCAGCACCGGGGGGAGCTCCTACGAGCAGTACTTC. Translated, it gives CASTGGSSYEQYF. The V and J genes are TRBV28 and TRBJ2-7; TRBD2 aligns across 7 bases. Trimming removed 7 bases from V and 0 bases from J; junction bases left unmatched: 3. The CDR3 extends over 13 amino acids. In germline, CDR1 is MDHEN, CDR2 SYDVKM.

The chain couples TRBV4-2 to TRBJ2-5, with D unclear. The J call may be incorrect, as the DNA end agrees better with TRBJ2-1. This CDR3 comprises 15 residues. Looked up from germline, CDR1 is LGHNA and CDR2 is YNFKEQ. For the CDR3, the DNA is TGTGCCAGCAGCCAAGATTTGAGTGGGGAAATCGAGCAGTTCTTC. Residues: CASSQDLSGEIEQFF.

This clonotype was seen more than once but under ten times. V is TRBV20-1 and J is TRBJ1-5; no firm D call. CDR1 is DFQATT and CDR2 is SNEGSKA in the germline V gene (reference sequence). The CDR3 loop spans 14 amino acids. The ends were cut back, 1 base at V and 1 base at J, with 8 bases in the middle. In DNA form, the CDR3 reads TGCAGTGCTAGAGGATGGGGAAGCAATCAGCCCCAGCATTTT. It is translated as CSARGWGSNQPQHF.

In its sample, this clonotype was seen a few times. The chain joins TRBV7-2 to TRBJ2-3; no reliable D call. Between the trimmed V and J ends, which lost 1 base and 1 base, there was a span of 9 bases. CDR3 length: 15 amino acids. The germline CDR1 and CDR2 sequences are SGHTA and FQGNSA. The CDR3: CASSLDNSGTDTQYF. The CDR3, as DNA: TGTGCCAGCAGCTTAGACAATAGTGGCACAGATACGCAGTATTTT.

This clonotype showed up just a few times. The V call is TRBV9, the J call TRBJ2-3, with 11 positions matching TRBD2. The V segment lost 4 bases and the J segment 4 bases; nucleotides outside the gene matches: 11. This CDR3 region has 17 residues. Germline values: CDR1 SGDLS, CDR2 YYNGEE. CDR3 protein: CASSPNLAGGPPDTQYF. As DNA, the CDR3 is TGTGCCAGCAGCCCCAACCTAGCGGGGGGCCCCCCAGATACGCAGTATTTT.

This clonotype was detected a few times. In nucleotides, the CDR3 is TGTGCCAGCTCAGAAGGACGGACGTACCAAGAGACCCAGTACTTC. Its protein is CASSEGRTYQETQYF. The gene calls are TRBV18 and TRBJ2-5, with D hard to call. Germline V gene sequence: CDR1 KGHSH, CDR2 LQKENI. CDR3 length: 15 amino acids. Trimming took 5 bases from V and 0 from J, leaving 13 bases between them.

This chain connects TRBV6-5 to TRBJ2-3, with 13 bases that match TRBD2. The V gene's germline CDR1 is MNHEY and CDR2 SVGAGI. The length of the CDR3 is 15 residues. The J segment lost 4 bases and the V segment lost 6 bases, leaving 4 bases of the junction unmatched. The DNA for the CDR3 is TGTGCCAGCAGGACTAGCGGGAGGATATCAGATACGCAGTATTTT. This encodes CASRTSGRISDTQYF.

The CDR3 reads CASSPQGGRTQYF. The CDR3 nucleotides are TGTGCCAGCAGTCCCCAGGGGGGTAGGACCCAGTACTTC. The chain carries TRBV12-3 or TRBV12-4 and TRBJ2-5; perhaps TRBD1 as D (7 bases). Between the trimmed V and J ends, which lost 5 bases and 7 bases, there was a span of 14 bases. The CDR3 runs to 13 residues.

This clonotype was found a few times. The chain recombines TRBV20-1 with TRBJ2-4; maybe TRBD2 (6 bases). Between the trimmed V and J ends, which lost 0 bases and 9 bases, there was a span of 6 bases. Germline CDR1 and CDR2: DFQATT and SNEGSKA (reference sequence). This CDR3 has 11 residues. The CDR3 sequence: CSARDGGIQYF. CDR3 in DNA: TGCAGTGCTAGAGACGGGGGCATTCAGTACTTC.

This clonotype has more than one count but fewer than ten. J is TRBJ1-5 and V is TRBV7-2, with D unresolved. Trimming took 1 base from V and 4 from J, leaving 14 bases between them. Germline V lookup: CDR1 SGHTA, CDR2 FQGNSA. This CDR3 comprises 16 residues. The CDR3 DNA is TGTGCCAGCAGCTTAGGGACTTGGACGGGAAATCAGCCCCAGCATTTT. Amino acid sequence: CASSLGTWTGNQPQHF.

This clonotype was detected only a few times. CDR3 protein: CSVLPNEGEQYF. The CDR3, as DNA: TGCAGCGTTTTACCTAATGAGGGCGAGCAGTACTTC. The chain joins TRBV29-1 to TRBJ2-7; TRBD2 is a possible D gene (5 bases). The V end was cut by 5 bases, the J end by 6 bases, with 14 bases between. This CDR3 is 12 amino acids long. CDR1 and CDR2 (germline): SQVTM, ANQGSEA.

With regard to this clonotype: A read error may produce the germline difference seen at one junction end. This chain joins TRBV29-1 and TRBJ2-7; D unresolved. CDR1 and CDR2 from the germline V gene are SQVTM and ANQGSEA. The CDR3 contains 13 residues. This chain's CDR3 is CSIDSPRLSEQYF. In DNA form, the CDR3 reads TGCAGCATTGATTCGCCCAGATTAAGTGAGCAGTACTTC.

About this clonotype: Relative to the germline gene, one junction end is altered; a read error may explain this. The rearrangement links TRBV10-3 to TRBJ1-2; D may be TRBD1 (6 bases). CDR1 ENHRY and CDR2 SYGVKD come from the germline V gene. The CDR3 runs 19 residues. The CDR3 DNA reads as TGTGCCGTCAGTCGATTGACTCCGGGACACCAGATGGCTAACTATGGCTACACCTTC. It specifies CAVSRLTPGHQMANYGYTF.

This chain joins TRBV7-2 and TRBJ2-7, with a tentative D call TRBD2 (6 bases). This CDR3 has 15 residues. The germline V and J ends were trimmed by 2 bases and 2 bases, with 13 bases remaining between them. Per the germline V gene, CDR1 is SGHTA and CDR2 is FQGNSA. In nucleotides, the CDR3 is TGTGCCAGCAGCTTAACCCCCGGGGGAACCTACGAGCAGTACTTC. It encodes CASSLTPGGTYEQYF. Using reference TRBV7-2 and TRBJ2-7 for the parts outside the CDR3, the full variable domain is GAGVSQSPSNKVTEKGKDVELRCDPISGHTALYWYRQSLGQGLEFLIYFQGNSAPDKSGLPSDRFSAERTGGSVSTLTIQRTQQEDSAVYLCASSLTPGGTYEQYFGPGTRLTVT.

J is TRBJ2-1 and V is TRBV4-3; D uncertain. The CDR3 runs to 17 residues. Germline-derived CDR1 and CDR2 are LGHNA and YSLEER. V lost 3 bases to trimming and J lost 3 bases, with 18 bases between them. The CDR3 is CASSQRFADVIYNEQFF. The CDR3 bases are TGCGCCAGCAGCCAGAGATTCGCTGACGTGATCTACAATGAGCAGTTCTTC.